This T cell receptor (beta chain) originates from a study of shared clonotypes between healthy human individuals. Broader study findings: Despite large depth, rarefaction showed incomplete sorted-subset sequencing.

The CDR3 is made up of 11 amino acids. Germline V CDR1 and CDR2: SNHLY, FYNNEI. V was shortened by 3 bases and J by 13 bases, with 10 bases between the two germline ends. In regard to this clone: Its antigen is not identified.

Sequencing used immunoSEQ multiplex PCR; TCRdb keeps in-frame clones, though not all of them. The sample comprises over a million clones, 95% to 97% of which are singletons, and 0.95% to 1.5% rests with the top ten. The source of this sequence is a young man in good health. Material: naive CD4+ T cells sorted from blood. Subset meaning: CD45RA+ positively selected. V usage is TRBV2 and J usage is TRBJ1-5; TRBD1 is a possible D gene (5 bases). The CDR3 DNA reads TGTGCCAGCAGTGACGGGGGGGTTCAGCATTTT. Amino acids: CASSDGGVQHF. The full variable domain, its missing parts supplied by reference TRBV2 and TRBJ1-5, is EPEVTQTPSHQVTQMGQEVILRCVPISNHLYFYWYRQILGQKVEFLVSFYNNEISEKSEIFDDQFSVERPDGSNFTLKIRSTKLEDSAMYFCASSDGGVQHFGDGTRLSIL.